The rows below give T cell receptor beta chains drawn from one sample of a study of blood T cell repertoires in COVID-19. This table comes from immunoSEQ multiplex PCR, and its TCRdb copy is limited to in-frame clones, with some not included. This table has roughly 110,000 clones, about four fifths appearing once. Sequenced material: peripheral blood. The receptors stem from a human donor in a cohort sampled during active COVID-19. Both conserved end residues are part of each CDR3. D genes are given only for firm matches. Where a row states a size, it is once, few, many or the class of an expanded clone; other rows omit it.

size	D	J	V	CDR3	DNA
.	.	TRBJ1-1	TRBV28	CASSFSRQGSTEAFF	TGTGCCAGCAGTTTTAGCCGTCAGGGCAGCACTGAAGCTTTCTTT
.	.	TRBJ2-7	TRBV12-3/TRBV12-4	CASTLGTTYEQYF	TGTGCCAGCACCCTCGGGACAACCTACGAGCAGTACTTC
once	TRBD1	TRBJ1-2	TRBV7-2	CASSLARTGEYGYTF	TGTGCCAGCAGCTTAGCGCGCACAGGGGAATATGGCTACACCTTC
.	TRBD2	TRBJ2-7	TRBV4-1	CASSQETGGRVYEQYF	TGCGCCAGCAGCCAAGAGACGGGGGGGCGCGTTTACGAGCAGTACTTC
few	TRBD2	TRBJ2-1	TRBV7-9	CASSFRTSGINEQFF	TGTGCCAGCAGCTTTCGGACTAGCGGGATCAATGAGCAGTTCTTC
.	TRBD1	TRBJ1-1	TRBV6-6	CASSRRGPTGGAGNTEAFF	TGTGCCAGCAGTCGACGAGGACCTACAGGGGGCGCGGGGAACACTGAAGCTTTCTTT
.	TRBD1	TRBJ1-2	TRBV7-2	CASSPNQSDRYTF	TGTGCCAGCAGCCCAAACCAGTCGGACAGGTACACCTTC
few	TRBD1	TRBJ2-2	TRBV5-1	CASIPTGGLNTGELFF	TGCGCCAGCATCCCGACAGGGGGCTTAAACACCGGGGAGCTGTTTTTT
.	.	TRBJ2-1	TRBV19	CASSPDKSSDEQFF	TGTGCCAGTAGCCCTGACAAATCCTCGGATGAGCAGTTCTTC
.	.	TRBJ1-1	TRBV6-5	CASRGSGGTNTEAFF	TGTGCCAGCAGGGGATCGGGGGGGACCAACACTGAAGCTTTCTTT
.	.	TRBJ1-1	TRBV6-6	CASSIWAGTEAFF	TGTGCCAGCAGTATTTGGGCTGGGACTGAAGCTTTCTTT
.	TRBD1	TRBJ1-1	TRBV30	CAWNLRTGSFNTEAFF	TGTGCCTGGAACCTCAGGACAGGGAGTTTTAACACTGAAGCTTTCTTT
.	TRBD2	TRBJ2-5	TRBV6-6	CASSYREGGETQYF	TGTGCCAGCAGTTACAGGGAGGGTGGAGAGACCCAGTACTTC
.	.	TRBJ2-5	TRBV15	CATSGGGWKTQYF	TGTGCCACCAGCGGCGGGGGCTGGAAGACCCAGTACTTC
.	TRBD1	TRBJ1-2	TRBV10-3	CAISESGSGGNYGYTF	TGTGCCATCAGTGAGTCGGGGTCAGGGGGCAACTATGGCTACACCTTC
.	.	TRBJ1-1	TRBV12-3/TRBV12-4	CASRLQGYTEAFF	TGTGCCAGCAGACTACAGGGTTACACTGAAGCTTTCTTT
.	TRBD2	TRBJ2-5	TRBV3-1/TRBV3-2	CASSQAPSGSTETQYF	TGTGCCAGCAGCCAAGCCCCTAGCGGGAGTACGGAGACCCAGTACTTC
.	TRBD1	TRBJ2-6	TRBV6-2/TRBV6-3	CASSYRFDRAGANVLTF	TGTGCCAGCAGTTACCGATTCGACAGGGCGGGGGCCAACGTCCTGACTTTC
.	.	TRBJ1-4	TRBV3-1/TRBV3-2	CASSQTSGEKLFF	TGTGCCAGCAGCCAGACCAGCGGTGAAAAACTGTTTTTT
.	.	TRBJ2-1	TRBV11-2	CASSTLVSSYNEQFF	TGTGCCAGCAGCACGCTAGTTAGCTCCTACAATGAGCAGTTCTTC